This T cell receptor beta chain emerged from a study of blood T cell repertoires in COVID-19. Background on the study: The United States, Italy and Spain supplied acute and convalescent COVID-19 samples. T cells, B-cell-depleted T cells, or PBMCs supplied cDNA or gDNA.

CDR1 and CDR2 from the germline V gene are SGHTA and FQGNSA. The CDR3 length is 15 residues. V lost 1 base to trimming and J lost 8 bases, with 17 bases between them. This clone was detected once. Under the authors' procedure: Using reference gene primer amplification, nucleated cell counts were estimated. The table came from immunoSEQ multiplex PCR; TCRdb's copy has only in-frame clones and leaves some out. V and J calls plus clone size are reproduced from that table; the DNA served to infer D and trimming. The data show approximately 140,000 clones, with approximately 80% seen just once and about 9.5% held by the top ten.

The sequence was collected from a man aged 35 to 55 with active or convalescent COVID-19. Sequenced material: peripheral blood. The chain joins TRBV7-2 to TRBJ1-2; D call uncertain. In nucleotides, the CDR3 is TGTGCCAGCAGCTTAGAGGGTGGGCTGTCGGGGGGCTACACCTTC. This translates into CASSLEGGLSGGYTF.